This T cell receptor beta chain came from a study of blood T cell repertoires in COVID-19. In germline, CDR1 is MGHRA, CDR2 YSYEKL. The CDR3 has 14 amino acids. Trimming took 0 bases from V and 4 from J, leaving 9 bases between them. Clones were sequenced by immunoSEQ multiplex PCR, and TCRdb holds only the in-frame ones, with some missing. The table includes 180,000 or so clones, roughly 84% detected once. This clonotype was sampled from a woman in her sixties or seventies with COVID-19, enrolled during active disease. The sequenced material came from peripheral blood. V usage is TRBV4-1 and J usage is TRBJ1-1; D perhaps matches TRBD1 (5 bases). CDR3 protein: CASSQDSTATEAFF. The DNA of the CDR3 is TGCGCCAGCAGCCAAGACTCGACAGCCACTGAAGCTTTCTTT.